This T cell receptor beta chain appears in the sequencing data of a study of CD8+CD57+ T cells in acquired aplastic anemia. As for the study in general: Sorted CD4+ plus CD8+ cells gave DNA averaging around 3 ug.

Study-level results: Patients and controls shared some 30 CD8+ CDR3 sequences, highly expressed in patients.

This CDR3 is built from 13 residues. CDR1 MGHDK and CDR2 SYGVNS come from the germline V gene. Trimming removed 5 bases from V and 0 bases from J, with 5 bases in between. Using genomic DNA as the template, TCR beta VDJ and CDR3 profiling was carried out. TCRdb fed the reads into MiXCR, producing one record per CDR3 protein. The sample holds around 220,000 distinct CDR3 sequences; about half are singletons and the top ten take 20%. With respect to this clonotype: Its specificity is unknown.

Patients sequenced had flow cytometry evidence of CD8+CD57+ cell expansion. All patients were therapy-naive when blood was sampled. The sequence was collected from a human donor with aplastic anemia. The sample consisted of sorted CD4+, CD8+, or CD8+CD57+ T cells (not recorded which) from PBMCs. The chain joins TRBV25-1 to TRBJ1-3; D is ambiguous. CDR3 nucleotide sequence: TGTGCCAGCAGTCACCCCTCTGGAAACACCATATATTTT. Its protein product is CASSHPSGNTIYF. Combining the CDR3 with reference TRBV25-1 and TRBJ1-3 gives the whole variable domain EADIYQTPRYLVIGTGKKITLECSQTMGHDKMYWYQQDPGMELHLIHYSYGVNSTEKGDLSSESTVSRIRTEHFPLTLESARPSHTSQYLCASSHPSGNTIYFGEGSWLTVV.